These T cell receptor beta chains were read from a single sample in a study of blood T cell repertoires in COVID-19. Clones were read by immunoSEQ multiplex PCR, and TCRdb kept only the in-frame ones, dropping some. The repertoire holds about 240,000 clones, around four fifths seen once, with 4.7% in the top ten. Material: peripheral blood. The receptors were sampled from a woman in her 70s with acute or convalescent COVID-19. CDR3s include the opening cysteine and the closing phenylalanine or tryptophan. The D gene is left open where the match is weak. A row's size may be missing; if present it is once, few, many or a size class.

>.|TRBV12-3/TRBV12-4|.|TRBJ2-4
TGTGCCAGCAGTTTGCGCAGGAAAAACATTCAGTACTTC
CASSLRRKNIQYF
>.|TRBV6-4|.|TRBJ1-3
TGTGCCAGCAGTGAGCAGGGGAACTCTGGAAACACCATATATTTT
CASSEQGNSGNTIYF
>.|TRBV6-5|.|TRBJ1-5
TGTGCCAGCCGCGGCCCGAGCAATCAGCCCCAGCATTTT
CASRGPSNQPQHF
>.|TRBV5-8|few|TRBJ1-2
TGTGCCAGCAGCCTCGGGGGGACGGTCTATGGCTACACCTTC
CASSLGGTVYGYTF
>.|TRBV9|.|TRBJ1-1
TGTGCCAGCAGCGGTACAGCCTTAAACACTGAAGCTTTCTTT
CASSGTALNTEAFF
>.|TRBV7-8|few|TRBJ1-2
TGTGCCAGCAGCTCCCCATCAGGGGTCAACTATGGCTACACCTTC
CASSSPSGVNYGYTF
>.|TRBV6-1|.|TRBJ2-1
TGTGCCAGCAGTGAAGCGCCGGGGAATGAGCAGTTCTTC
CASSEAPGNEQFF
>.|TRBV7-2|.|TRBJ1-3
TGTGCCAGCACCGAACAGGCAGGGCTCCTTGGAAACACCATATATTTT
CASTEQAGLLGNTIYF
>.|TRBV4-2|.|TRBJ2-1
TGTGCCAGCAGCCAAGATCCCTCGCGGTCCTACAATGAGCAGTTCTTC
CASSQDPSRSYNEQFF
>TRBD1|TRBV7-2|.|TRBJ2-5
TGTGCCAGCAGCTTATTTGAGAGGGGGCTGGGGTGGGAGACCCAGTACTTC
CASSLFERGLGWETQYF